This is a list of T cell receptor beta chains from one sample in a study of T-cell memory formation after mild COVID-19. TCRdb called the 5' RACE reads again in MiXCR, with one record for every CDR3 protein. This table holds 550,000 to 650,000 distinct CDR3 sequences, 17% found once. Sequencing was carried out using PBMCs or a T cell subset sorted from them (not recorded which). These receptors originate from an adult woman who had mild COVID-19 (a few samples of this study predate the infection). Cell type and time point are not known. The CDR3 runs from the conserved cysteine through the conserved F or W. D genes are given only for firm matches. Some rows have no size entry. The others give once, few or many, or a class for an expanded clone.

TRBD2 TRBJ2-7 - TRBV6-2/TRBV6-3 CASSYPGLAGSYEQYF TGTGCCAGCAGTTACCCCGGACTAGCGGGATCCTACGAGCAGTACTTC
- TRBJ2-3 - TRBV5-1 CASSLAVIARTDTQYF TGCGCCAGCAGCTTGGCCGTAATTGCCCGCACAGATACGCAGTATTTT
TRBD2 TRBJ2-1 few TRBV20-1 CSARDLWLAGTQGSYNEQFF TGCAGTGCTAGAGACCTATGGCTAGCGGGGACCCAGGGCTCCTACAATGAGCAGTTCTTC
- TRBJ2-3 - TRBV7-8 CASSLVQTAFTQYF TGTGCCAGCAGCTTAGTCCAAACAGCCTTTACGCAGTATTTT
TRBD2 TRBJ2-1 - TRBV9 CASSPRSIGGANEQFF TGTGCCAGCAGCCCCCGGTCAATCGGGGGGGCCAATGAGCAGTTCTTC
TRBD2 TRBJ2-1 - TRBV3-1 CASSQEPLAGGRREQFF TGTGCCAGCAGCCAAGAGCCCCTAGCGGGAGGCCGGAGAGAGCAGTTCTTC
- TRBJ2-1 few TRBV7-2 CASSFGPSPSNEQFF TGTGCCAGCAGCTTTGGACCCTCGCCCTCCAATGAGCAGTTCTTC
TRBD2 TRBJ2-7 few TRBV2 CASTRQGSGYEQYF TGTGCCAGCACCCGGCAGGGTAGCGGGTACGAGCAGTACTTC
- TRBJ2-5 few TRBV5-1 CASSPNGGLGETQYF TGCGCCAGCAGCCCCAACGGGGGGCTGGGGGAGACCCAGTACTTC
- TRBJ1-5 once TRBV7-9 CASSLGGRVEGNQPQHF TGTGCCAGCAGCTTAGGGGGCAGGGTGGAGGGCAATCAGCCCCAGCATTTT
- TRBJ1-1 - TRBV7-6 CASSHTKAFF TGTGCCAGCAGCCACACAAAAGCTTTCTTT
- TRBJ2-7 few TRBV6-5 CASSGQRTYEQYF TGTGCCAGCAGTGGACAGCGGACCTACGAGCAGTACTTC
- TRBJ2-1 few TRBV6-5 CASSIAWEGAHNEQFF TGTGCCAGCAGTATCGCCTGGGAGGGGGCCCACAATGAGCAGTTCTTC
TRBD1 TRBJ2-1 - TRBV29-1 CSSTGASPQQFF TGCAGCTCTACAGGGGCTTCTCCCCAGCAGTTCTTC
- TRBJ1-1 many TRBV6-1 CANKDRLDTEAFF TGTGCCAACAAAGACAGGTTGGACACTGAAGCTTTCTTT
- TRBJ1-1 - TRBV7-8 CASSRPVTREMNTEAFF TGTGCCAGCAGCCGCCCAGTAACCAGGGAGATGAACACTGAAGCTTTCTTT
TRBD1 TRBJ2-7 - TRBV2 CASSKGQGLEQYF TGTGCCAGCAGTAAAGGACAGGGGCTGGAGCAGTACTTC
- TRBJ2-2 few TRBV7-2 CASSLLLGMIGELFF TGTGCCAGCAGCTTATTGTTAGGGATGATCGGGGAGCTGTTTTTT
- TRBJ2-2 few TRBV20-1 CSAREGAGELFF TGCAGTGCTAGAGAGGGGGCCGGGGAGCTGTTTTTT
- TRBJ1-1 many TRBV20-1 CSARTAAEAFF TGCAGTGCTAGGACAGCTGCGGAAGCTTTCTTT
- TRBJ1-6 - TRBV4-1 CASSQDPPAGLHF TGCGCCAGCAGCCAAGACCCCCCGGCGGGCCTCCACTTT
TRBD1 TRBJ1-2 many TRBV5-5 CASSFGTGVGGYTF TGTGCCAGCAGCTTTGGTACAGGGGTCGGTGGCTACACCTTC
TRBD1 TRBJ2-1 - TRBV25-1 CASRGQGANNEQFF TGTGCCAGCCGGGGACAGGGGGCCAACAATGAGCAGTTCTTC
- TRBJ2-7 - TRBV29-1 CSVEVRGVFYEQYF TGCAGCGTTGAAGTCAGGGGAGTCTTCTACGAGCAGTACTTC
- TRBJ1-6 few TRBV6-1 CASSPWIELGPNSPLHF TGTGCCAGCAGCCCCTGGATCGAGTTAGGCCCCAATTCACCCCTCCACTTT
TRBD2 TRBJ2-2 few TRBV11-2 CASSPLAGGRTGELFF TGTGCCAGCAGCCCATTAGCGGGAGGGCGAACCGGGGAGCTGTTTTTT
- TRBJ2-1 - TRBV24-1 CATARVKGRDVNEQFF TGTGCCACCGCTCGAGTTAAGGGACGAGACGTCAATGAGCAGTTCTTC
- TRBJ2-1 - TRBV5-1 CASSTSASSYNEQFF TGCGCCAGCAGCACTAGTGCAAGCTCCTACAATGAGCAGTTCTTC
TRBD1 TRBJ1-1 - TRBV19 CASSIGWDRVGTEAFF TGTGCCAGTAGTATAGGCTGGGACAGGGTAGGCACTGAAGCTTTCTTT
TRBD1 TRBJ1-5 - TRBV12-3/TRBV12-4 CASSSAPGQGDGQPQHF TGTGCCAGCAGTTCCGCCCCGGGACAGGGGGATGGTCAGCCCCAGCATTTT
- TRBJ2-7 - TRBV29-1 CSVVPAAGNSYEQYF TGCAGCGTTGTCCCCGCAGCAGGAAACTCCTACGAGCAGTACTTC
TRBD1 TRBJ1-1 few TRBV5-1 CASSPDRGVANTEAFF TGCGCCAGCAGCCCGGACAGGGGTGTAGCGAACACTGAAGCTTTCTTT
- TRBJ1-5 few TRBV20-1 CSARGQNYSNQPQHF TGCAGTGCTAGAGGACAGAATTATAGCAATCAGCCCCAGCATTTT
- TRBJ2-7 - TRBV24-1 CATSLSGTYEQYF TGTGCCACCAGTTTGTCAGGGACCTACGAGCAGTACTTC
- TRBJ2-7 few TRBV12-3/TRBV12-4 CASSLRTPPYEQYF TGTGCCAGCAGTTTACGCACTCCCCCCTACGAGCAGTACTTC
- TRBJ1-5 few TRBV20-1 CSARRQDQPQHF TGCAGTGCTCGAAGACAGGACCAGCCCCAGCATTTT
- TRBJ1-6 few TRBV12-3/TRBV12-4 CASSLLGRYNSPLHF TGTGCCAGCAGTCTTTTGGGACGGTATAATTCACCCCTCCACTTT
- TRBJ1-4 - TRBV5-1 CASSSTAEGEKLFF TGCGCCAGCAGCTCCACGGCGGAGGGGGAAAAACTGTTTTTT
- TRBJ2-3 - TRBV7-3 CASAGGATTSDTQYF TGTGCCAGCGCTGGTGGGGCGACTACATCAGATACGCAGTATTTT